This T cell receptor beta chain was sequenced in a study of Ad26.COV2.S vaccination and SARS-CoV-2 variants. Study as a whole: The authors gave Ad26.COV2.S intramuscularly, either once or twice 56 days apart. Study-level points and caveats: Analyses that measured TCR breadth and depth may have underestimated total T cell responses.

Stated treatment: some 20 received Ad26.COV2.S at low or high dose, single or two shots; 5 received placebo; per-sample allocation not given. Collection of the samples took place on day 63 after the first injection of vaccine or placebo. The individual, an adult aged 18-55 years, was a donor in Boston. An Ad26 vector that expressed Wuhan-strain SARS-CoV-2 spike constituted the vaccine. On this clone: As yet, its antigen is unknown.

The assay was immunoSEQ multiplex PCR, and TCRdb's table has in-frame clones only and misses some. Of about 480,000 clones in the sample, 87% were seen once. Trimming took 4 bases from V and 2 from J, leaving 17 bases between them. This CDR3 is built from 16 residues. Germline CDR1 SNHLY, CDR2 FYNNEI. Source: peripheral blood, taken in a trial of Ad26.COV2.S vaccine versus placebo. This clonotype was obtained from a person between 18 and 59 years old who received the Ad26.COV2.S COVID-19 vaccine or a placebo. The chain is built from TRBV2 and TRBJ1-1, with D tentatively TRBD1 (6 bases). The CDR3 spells CASSAPAGQLNTEAFF. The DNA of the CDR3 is TGTGCCAGCAGTGCGCCAGCTGGACAGCTAAACACTGAAGCTTTCTTT.